This entry concerns a single T cell receptor beta chain. Its antigen is still unknown. The data derive from a study of T cell responses to AZD1222 COVID-19 vaccine. Study details: It was second doses at about 4 or about 12 weeks that were pooled. Study findings and constraints: Repertoire samples came only from after the peak T cell response. There were mostly white British donors and more females than males, and clonal diversity was possibly underestimated.

Germline loops: CDR1 MNHEY, CDR2 SMNVEV (reference sequence). The CDR3 spans 16 residues. V lost 3 bases to trimming and J lost 4 bases, with 16 bases between them. Method: immunoSEQ multiplex PCR; TCRdb's copy keeps in-frame clones and lacks some. In the table there are 100,000 to 150,000 clones, more than 70% of which are singletons. This chain connects TRBV27 to TRBJ1-3; no clear D gene. The sequences come from peripheral blood, collected on day 0 of AZD1222 vaccination. The clonotype originates from an adult in good health. The CDR3 protein is CASSFLGEGFGNTIYF. CDR3 DNA: TGTGCCAGCAGTTTCCTCGGGGAGGGATTCGGAAACACCATATATTTT.